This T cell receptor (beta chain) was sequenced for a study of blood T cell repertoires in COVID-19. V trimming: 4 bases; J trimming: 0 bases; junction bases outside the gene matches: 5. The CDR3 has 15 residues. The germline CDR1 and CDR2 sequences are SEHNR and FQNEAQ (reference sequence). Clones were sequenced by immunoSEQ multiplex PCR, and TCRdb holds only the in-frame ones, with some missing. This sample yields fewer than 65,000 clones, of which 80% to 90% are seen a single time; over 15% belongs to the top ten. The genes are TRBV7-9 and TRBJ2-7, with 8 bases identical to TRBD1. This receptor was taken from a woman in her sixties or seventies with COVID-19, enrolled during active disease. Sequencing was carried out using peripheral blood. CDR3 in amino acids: CASSYPDRGSYEQYF. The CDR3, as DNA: TGTGCCAGCAGCTACCCAGACAGGGGCTCCTACGAGCAGTACTTC. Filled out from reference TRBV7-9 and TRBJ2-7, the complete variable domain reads DTGVSQNPRHKITKRGQNVTFRCDPISEHNRLYWYRQTLGQGPEFLTYFQNEAQLEKSRLLSDRFSAERPKGSFSTLEIQRTEQGDSAMYLCASSYPDRGSYEQYFGPGTRLTVT.